This T cell receptor (beta chain) was identified during a study of blood T cell repertoires in COVID-19. Germline-derived CDR1 and CDR2 are SNHLY and FYNNEI. CDR3 length: 14 residues. The V end was cut by 4 bases, the J end by 7 bases, with 16 bases between. Sequencing used immunoSEQ multiplex PCR; TCRdb keeps in-frame clones, though not all of them. The data hold 430,000 or so clones, with about 87% observed a single time. This TCR came from a man between 18 and 29 years old with COVID-19, enrolled during active disease. The chain employs TRBV2 and TRBJ1-1; D is undetermined. What was sequenced was peripheral blood. Here the CDR3 DNA reads TGTGCCAGCAGTGCCCCTCGAGCTATCCTTGAAGCTTTCTTT. Its protein is CASSAPRAILEAFF. Variable domain in full (rest from reference TRBV2 and TRBJ1-1): EPEVTQTPSHQVTQMGQEVILRCVPISNHLYFYWYRQILGQKVEFLVSFYNNEISEKSEIFDDQFSVERPDGSNFTLKIRSTKLEDSAMYFCASSAPRAILEAFFGQGTRLTVV.